This TCR beta chain was identified during a study of shared clonotypes between healthy human individuals. At the level of the study: Sampling drew on donors who were a couple of women and a few men aged 18 to 49.

Profiled with immunoSEQ multiplex PCR; TCRdb holds only in-frame clones, not every one. The sample carries some 2.1 million clones, 95% recorded once. This clone was counted once. A single base separates this from a much larger clone, so it may be a read error. At the DNA level, this CDR3 is encoded by other sequences in the same sample as well. V was clipped by 0 bases and J by 0 bases, with 4 bases between them. This CDR3 spans 13 amino acids. The germline CDR1 and CDR2 sequences are SGHDT and YYEEEE. V is TRBV5-6 and J is TRBJ2-7; unclear D gene. Specimen: naive CD4+ T cells sorted from blood. Subset given: CD45RA+ positively selected. This TCR came from a man younger than 35 in good health. The CDR3 reads CASSLGSSYEQYF. The CDR3 nucleotides read TGTGCCAGCAGCTTGGGCAGCTCCTACGAGCAGTACTTC.